This TCR beta chain was recovered during a study of blood T cell repertoires in COVID-19. Looking at the study overall: Samples representing acute and convalescent COVID-19 were sourced from the United States, Italy and Spain. The analysed material was cDNA or gDNA that came from T cells, B-cell-depleted T cells, or PBMCs.

The CDR3 is 19 residues long. Germline-derived CDR1 and CDR2 are MDHEN and SYDVKM. The V end was cut by 1 base, the J end by 0 bases, with 16 bases between. Seattle's enrolled individuals joined amid active infection and were then monitored longitudinally. Authors' processing steps: How many nucleated cells were present was estimated from reference gene primer amplification. Some clones are missing from TCRdb's copy, which holds only in-frame ones; the method was immunoSEQ multiplex PCR. V and J calls and clone size are copied from that table; D and trimming were computed from the DNA. The table records under 200,000 clones, about 86% of them present only once.

The receptor was derived from a woman between 65 and 79 years old with COVID-19, enrolled during active disease. The sequenced sample was peripheral blood. The gene calls are TRBV28 and TRBJ1-6; tentative D call: TRBD1 (6 bases). For the CDR3, the DNA is TGTGCCAGCAGTTTATACCCACCAGGGGACACCTCCTATAATTCACCCCTCCACTTT. Its translation: CASSLYPPGDTSYNSPLHF.